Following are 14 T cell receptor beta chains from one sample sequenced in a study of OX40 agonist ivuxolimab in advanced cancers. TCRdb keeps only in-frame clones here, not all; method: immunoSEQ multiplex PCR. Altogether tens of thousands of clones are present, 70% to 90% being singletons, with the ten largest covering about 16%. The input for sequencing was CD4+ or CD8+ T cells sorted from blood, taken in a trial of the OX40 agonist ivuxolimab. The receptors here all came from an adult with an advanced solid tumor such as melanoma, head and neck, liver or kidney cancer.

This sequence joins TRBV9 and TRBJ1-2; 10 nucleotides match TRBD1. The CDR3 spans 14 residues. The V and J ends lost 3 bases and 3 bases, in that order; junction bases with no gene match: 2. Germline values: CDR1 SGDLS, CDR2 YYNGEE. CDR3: CASSAGTGDYGYTF. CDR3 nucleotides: TGTGCCAGCAGCGCGGGGACAGGGGACTATGGCTACACCTTC. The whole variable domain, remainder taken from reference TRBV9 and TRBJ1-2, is DSGVTQTPKHLITATGQRVTLRCSPRSGDLSVYWYQQSLDQGLQFLIQYYNGEERAKGNILERFSAQQFPDLHSELNLSSLELGDSALYFCASSAGTGDYGYTFGSGTRLTVV.

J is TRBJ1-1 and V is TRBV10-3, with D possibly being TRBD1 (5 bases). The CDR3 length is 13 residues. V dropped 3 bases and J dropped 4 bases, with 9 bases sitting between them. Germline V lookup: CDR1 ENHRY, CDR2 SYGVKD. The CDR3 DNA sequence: TGTGCCATCAGTGAAGGGAGGGGCACTGAAGCTTTCTTT. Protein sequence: CAISEGRGTEAFF.

CDR3 sequence reads: CASSSFMNTEAFF. The CDR3 bases are TGTGCCAGTAGTAGCTTTATGAACACTGAAGCTTTCTTT. The chain employs TRBV19 and TRBJ1-1, with no clear D. Germline loops: CDR1 LNHDA, CDR2 SQIVND (reference sequence). The V end was cut by 4 bases, the J end by 0 bases, with 6 bases between. The CDR3 is 13 amino acids. The full variable domain, completed using reference TRBV19 and TRBJ1-1, is DGGITQSPKYLFRKEGQNVTLSCEQNLNHDAMYWYRQDPGQGLRLIYYSQIVNDFQKGDIAEGYSVSREKKESFPLTVTSAQKNPTAFYLCASSSFMNTEAFFGQGTRLTVV.

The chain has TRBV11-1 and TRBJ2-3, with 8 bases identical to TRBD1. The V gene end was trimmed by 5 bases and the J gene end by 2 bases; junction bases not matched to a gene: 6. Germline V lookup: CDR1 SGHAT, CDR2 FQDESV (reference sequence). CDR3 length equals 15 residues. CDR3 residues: CASSPRDRYTDTQYF. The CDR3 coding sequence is TGTGCCAGCAGCCCCCGGGACAGGTACACAGATACGCAGTATTTT.

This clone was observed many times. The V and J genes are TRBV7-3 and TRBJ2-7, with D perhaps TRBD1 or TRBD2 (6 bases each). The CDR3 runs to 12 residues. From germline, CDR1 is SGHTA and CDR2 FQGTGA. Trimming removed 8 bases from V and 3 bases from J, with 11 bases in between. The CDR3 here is CASGRTVYEQYF. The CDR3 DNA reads TGTGCCAGCGGGAGGACAGTCTACGAGCAGTACTTC.

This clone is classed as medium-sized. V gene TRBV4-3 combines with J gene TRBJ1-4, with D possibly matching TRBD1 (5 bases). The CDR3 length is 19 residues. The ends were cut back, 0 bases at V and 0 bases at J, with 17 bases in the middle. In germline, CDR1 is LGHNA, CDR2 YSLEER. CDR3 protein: CASSQETQSGTATNEKLFF. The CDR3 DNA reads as TGCGCCAGCAGCCAAGAAACACAATCTGGGACCGCAACTAATGAAAAACTGTTTTTT.

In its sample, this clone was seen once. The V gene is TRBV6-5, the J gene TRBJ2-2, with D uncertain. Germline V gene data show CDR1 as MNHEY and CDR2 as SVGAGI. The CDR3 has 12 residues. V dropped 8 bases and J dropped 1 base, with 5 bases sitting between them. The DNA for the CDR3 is TGTGCCAGCTCAGGGAACACCGGGGAGCTGTTTTTT. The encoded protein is CASSGNTGELFF.

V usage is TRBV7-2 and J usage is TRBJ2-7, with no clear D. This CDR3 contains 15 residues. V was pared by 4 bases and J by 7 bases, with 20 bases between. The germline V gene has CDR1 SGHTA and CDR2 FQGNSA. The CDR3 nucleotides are TGTGCCAGCAGCTCTGAACATAATGGGCCGCAGGAGCAGTACTTC. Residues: CASSSEHNGPQEQYF.

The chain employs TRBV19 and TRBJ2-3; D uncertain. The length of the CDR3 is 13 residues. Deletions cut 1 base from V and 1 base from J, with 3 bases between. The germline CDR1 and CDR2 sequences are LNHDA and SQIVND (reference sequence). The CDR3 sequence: CASSIGGTDTQYF. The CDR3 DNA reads TGTGCCAGTAGTATAGGGGGCACAGATACGCAGTATTTT.

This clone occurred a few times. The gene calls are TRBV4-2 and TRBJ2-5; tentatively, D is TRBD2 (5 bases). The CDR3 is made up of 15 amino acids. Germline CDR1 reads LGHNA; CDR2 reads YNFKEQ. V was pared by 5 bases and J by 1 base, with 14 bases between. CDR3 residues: CASSSDGEPQETQYF. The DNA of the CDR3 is TGTGCCAGCAGCAGTGATGGGGAGCCCCAAGAGACCCAGTACTTC.

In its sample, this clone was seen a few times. The CDR3 nucleotides are TGTGCCAGCAGCGTCGGGCCAGGGGGTGAGCAGTTCTTC. Its protein product is CASSVGPGGEQFF. The gene calls are TRBV9 and TRBJ2-1, with 7 bases lining up with TRBD1. The CDR3 is made up of 13 amino acids. Germline loops: CDR1 SGDLS, CDR2 YYNGEE. Unmatched junction bases numbered 5, after V lost 2 bases and J lost 9 bases.

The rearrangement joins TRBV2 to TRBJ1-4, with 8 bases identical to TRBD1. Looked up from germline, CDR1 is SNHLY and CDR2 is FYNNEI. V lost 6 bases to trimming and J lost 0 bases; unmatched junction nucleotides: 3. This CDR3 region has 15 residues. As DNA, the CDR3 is TGTGCCAGCAGAGCGACAGGGGCAACTAATGAAAAACTGTTTTTT. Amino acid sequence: CASRATGATNEKLFF.

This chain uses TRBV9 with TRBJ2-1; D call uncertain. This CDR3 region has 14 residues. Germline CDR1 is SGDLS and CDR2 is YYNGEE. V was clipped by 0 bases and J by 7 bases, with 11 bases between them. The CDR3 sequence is CASSVVATINEQFF. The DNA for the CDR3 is TGTGCCAGCAGCGTAGTTGCGACCATAAATGAGCAGTTCTTC.

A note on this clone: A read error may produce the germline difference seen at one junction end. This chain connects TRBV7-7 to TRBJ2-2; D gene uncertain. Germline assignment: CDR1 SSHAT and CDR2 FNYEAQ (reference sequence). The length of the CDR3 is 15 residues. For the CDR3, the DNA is TGTGCTAGCAGCCCGTCCCGGGCATACACCGGGGAGCTGTTTTTT. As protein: CASSPSRAYTGELFF.